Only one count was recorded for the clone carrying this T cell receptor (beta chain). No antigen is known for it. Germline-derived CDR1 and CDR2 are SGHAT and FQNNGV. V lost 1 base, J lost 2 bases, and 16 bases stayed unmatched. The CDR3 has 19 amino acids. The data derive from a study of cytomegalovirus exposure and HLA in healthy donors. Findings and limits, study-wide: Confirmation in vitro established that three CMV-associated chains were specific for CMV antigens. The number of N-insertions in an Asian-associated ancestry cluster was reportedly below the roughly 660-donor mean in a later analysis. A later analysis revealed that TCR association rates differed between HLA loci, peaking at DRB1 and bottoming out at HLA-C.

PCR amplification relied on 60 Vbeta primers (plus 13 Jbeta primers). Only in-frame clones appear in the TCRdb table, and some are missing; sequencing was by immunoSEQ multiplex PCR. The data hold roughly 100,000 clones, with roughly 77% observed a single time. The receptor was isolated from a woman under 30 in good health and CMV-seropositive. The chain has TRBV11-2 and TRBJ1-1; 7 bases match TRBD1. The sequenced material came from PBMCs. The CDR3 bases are TGTGCCAGCAGCTTAGCCCCAGGGGGATTAGGGTTGTTTAACACTGAAGCTTTCTTT. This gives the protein CASSLAPGGLGLFNTEAFF.